This TCR beta chain was recorded in a study of blood T cell repertoires in COVID-19. As for the study in general: The United States, Italy and Spain were the sources of the acute and convalescent COVID-19 samples.

Sequencing was performed with immunoSEQ multiplex PCR; in TCRdb, only in-frame clones are kept and a portion is missing. The repertoire holds 65,000 to 80,000 clones, with roughly 90% as singletons. CDR1 LNHDA and CDR2 SQIVND come from the germline V gene (reference sequence). The CDR3 has 13 amino acids. V was trimmed by 5 bases and J by 10 bases, leaving 15 bases between them. This sequence originates from a man between 65 and 79 years old with active or convalescent COVID-19. The rearrangement joins TRBV19 to TRBJ1-5, with a weak D call TRBD1 (6 bases). Sequencing was performed on peripheral blood. The CDR3 sequence is CASSQLLTGPQHF. CDR3 sequence (DNA): TGTGCCAGTAGTCAGCTTTTGACAGGCCCCCAGCATTTT.